Sequencing of this T cell receptor beta chain was carried out in a study of vaccination and CD4 T cells after COVID-19. Study-wide background: Post-COVID draws followed diagnosis by a median roughly 100 days (range 35 to 161).

Cultured CD4+ T-cell DNA underwent Oncomine TCR Beta short-read sequencing. TCRdb reprocessed the PCR reads via MiXCR and lists one record per CDR3 protein. The data hold about 4,400 distinct CDR3 sequences, with 21% observed a single time. As regards this clonotype: The antigen remains undetermined.

The CDR3 length is 13 residues. V was trimmed by 2 bases and J by 4 bases, leaving 9 bases between them. Germline V gives CDR1 GTSNPN, CDR2 SVGIG (reference sequence). Treatment: roughly 11-day PBMC culture with coronavirus spike peptide pools or control peptides (ViraFEST assay). This receptor was obtained from a human donor who had recovered from COVID-19. This chain uses TRBV30 with TRBJ1-5; the D gene is possibly TRBD1 (6 bases). Sequencing was done on a sample of CD4+ T cells from blood, cultured in vitro. The CDR3 DNA reads as TGTGCCTGGAGTACAGGGAGTAATCAGCCCCAGCATTTT. Translation gives CAWSTGSNQPQHF.